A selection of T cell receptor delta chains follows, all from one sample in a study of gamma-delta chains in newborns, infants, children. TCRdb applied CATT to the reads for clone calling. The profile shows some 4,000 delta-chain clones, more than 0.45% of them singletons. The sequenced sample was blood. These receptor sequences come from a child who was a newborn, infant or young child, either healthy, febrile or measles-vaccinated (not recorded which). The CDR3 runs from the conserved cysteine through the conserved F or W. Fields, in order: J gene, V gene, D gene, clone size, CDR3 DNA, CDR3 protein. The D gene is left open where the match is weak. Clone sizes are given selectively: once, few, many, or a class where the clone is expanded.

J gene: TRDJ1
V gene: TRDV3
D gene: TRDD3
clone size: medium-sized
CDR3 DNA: TGTGCCTTTAGCCCCTTCCGTACTGGGGGATCGTACACCGATAAACTCATCTTT
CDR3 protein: CAFSPFRTGGSYTDKLIF

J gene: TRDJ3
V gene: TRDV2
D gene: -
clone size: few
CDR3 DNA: TGTGCCTGTGACACTCTATTGGGGGGAAGTTCCTGGGACACCCGACAGATGTTTTTC
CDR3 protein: CACDTLLGGSSWDTRQMFF

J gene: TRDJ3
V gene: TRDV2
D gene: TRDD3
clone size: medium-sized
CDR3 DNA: TGTGCCTGTGACACTGGGGGATACGATAGCTCCTGGGACACCCGACAGATGTTTTTC
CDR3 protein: CACDTGGYDSSWDTRQMFF

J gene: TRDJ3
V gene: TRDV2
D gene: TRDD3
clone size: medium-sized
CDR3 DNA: TGTGCCTGTGACGGATTACTGGGGGATACCTGGGACACCCGACAGATGTTTTTC
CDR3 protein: CACDGLLGDTWDTRQMFF

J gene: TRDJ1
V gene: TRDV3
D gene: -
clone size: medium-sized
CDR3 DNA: TGTGCCTTTGGGGACACCGATAAACTCATCTTT
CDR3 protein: CAFGDTDKLIF

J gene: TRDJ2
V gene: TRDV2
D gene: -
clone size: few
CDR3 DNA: TGTGCCTGTGAGACCGTGGGGGCTACAGCACAACTCTTCTTT
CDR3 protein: CACETVGATAQLFF

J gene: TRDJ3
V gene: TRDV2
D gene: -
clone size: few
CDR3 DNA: TGTGCCTGTGACTCCCTCTGGGCGCTCAGCTCCTGGGACACCCGACAGATGTTTTTC
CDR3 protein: CACDSLWALSSWDTRQMFF

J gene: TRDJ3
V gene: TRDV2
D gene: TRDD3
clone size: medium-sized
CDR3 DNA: TGTGCCTGTGACCTACTGGGGGACGACTCCTGGGACACCCGACAGATGTTTTTC
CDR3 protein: CACDLLGDDSWDTRQMFF

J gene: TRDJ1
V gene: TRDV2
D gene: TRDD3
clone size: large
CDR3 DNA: TGTGCCTGTGACACCTGGGGGATACATGGTGATAAACTCATCTTT
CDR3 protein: CACDTWGIHGDKLIF

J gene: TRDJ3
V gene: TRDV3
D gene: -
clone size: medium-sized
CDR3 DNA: TGTGCCTTTAGGGCTAACTGGAATCTAACTGGTTCTTCCTGGGACACCCGACAGATGTTTTTC
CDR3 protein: CAFRANWNLTGSSWDTRQMFF

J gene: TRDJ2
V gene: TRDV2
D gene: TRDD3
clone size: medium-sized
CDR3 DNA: TGTGCCTGTGACACCCTGGGGGATACTTTGACAGCACAACTCTTCTTT
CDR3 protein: CACDTLGDTLTAQLFF

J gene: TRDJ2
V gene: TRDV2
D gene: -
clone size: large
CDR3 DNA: TGTGCCTGTGACTGGGGGACAGCACAACTCTTCTTT
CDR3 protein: CACDWGTAQLFF

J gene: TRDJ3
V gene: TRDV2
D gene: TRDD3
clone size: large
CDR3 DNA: TGTGCCTGTGACACGGGATACTCAAGCTCCTGGGACACCCGACAGATGTTTTTC
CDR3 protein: CACDTGYSSSWDTRQMFF

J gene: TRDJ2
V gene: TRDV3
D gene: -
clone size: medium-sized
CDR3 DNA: TGTGCCTTTAGGGGAATTCCGTACATAACACAACTCTTCTTT
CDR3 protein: CAFRGIPYITQLFF

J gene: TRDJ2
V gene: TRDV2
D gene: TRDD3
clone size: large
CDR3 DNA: TGTGCCTGTGACCCGGTACTGGGGGATACTCCCTTGACAGCACAACTCTTCTTT
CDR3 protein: CACDPVLGDTPLTAQLFF

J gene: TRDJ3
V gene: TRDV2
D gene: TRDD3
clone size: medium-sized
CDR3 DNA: TGTGCCTGTGACAGCCTGACTGGGGGATACTCAAGCTCCTGGGACACCCGACAGATGTTTTTC
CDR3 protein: CACDSLTGGYSSSWDTRQMFF

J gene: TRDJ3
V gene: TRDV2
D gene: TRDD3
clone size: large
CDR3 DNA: TGTGCCTGTGACACCGTGGGGGATACGAGCTCCTGGGACACCCGACAGATGTTTTTC
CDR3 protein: CACDTVGDTSSWDTRQMFF

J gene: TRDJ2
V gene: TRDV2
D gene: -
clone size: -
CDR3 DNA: TGTGCCTGTGACACCGTGGGGGCTTTGACAGCACACCTCTTCTTT
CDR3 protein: CACDTVGALTAHLFF

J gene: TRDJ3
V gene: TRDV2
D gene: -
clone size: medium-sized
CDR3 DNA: TGTGCCTGTGACATGGGGGTACCAGGCTCCTGGGACACCCGACAGATGTTTTTC
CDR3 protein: CACDMGVPGSWDTRQMFF

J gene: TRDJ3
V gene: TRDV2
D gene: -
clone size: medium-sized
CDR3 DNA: TGTGCCTGTGACGGGATGGGGGGCTCCTGGGACACCCGACAGATGTTTTTC
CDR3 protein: CACDGMGGSWDTRQMFF

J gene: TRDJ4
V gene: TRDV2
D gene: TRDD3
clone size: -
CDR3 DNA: TGTGCCTGTGGGGGATACGCCAGGCCTCTGATCTTT
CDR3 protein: CACGGYARPLIF

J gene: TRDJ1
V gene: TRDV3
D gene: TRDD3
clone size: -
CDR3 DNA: TGTGCCTTTAAGGTACTGGGGGATAAGGGCACCGATAAACTCACCTTT
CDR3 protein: CAFKVLGDKGTDKLTF

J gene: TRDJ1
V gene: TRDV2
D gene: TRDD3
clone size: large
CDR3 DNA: TGTGCCTGTGACACTCGTACTGGGGGATCATACACCGATAAACTCATCTTT
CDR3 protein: CACDTRTGGSYTDKLIF

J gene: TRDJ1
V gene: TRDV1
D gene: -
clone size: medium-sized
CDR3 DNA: TGTGCTCTTGGGGGTCCTTCCTGGGGACTGGGGGGCCCTACCGATAAACTCATCTTT
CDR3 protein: CALGGPSWGLGGPTDKLIF